This TCR beta chain was identified in a study of T cells expressing NK-cell markers. Study-level background: Repertoire data for TCR beta were derived from sorted T cells (CD3+CD56+NKG2C+, CD3+CD56+NKG2C- and CD3+CD56-NKG2C+).

Study-level points and caveats: Dominant NKG2C+ clonotypes in five to seven donors made up roughly 1.0-7.0% of CD8+ T cells. Topping the CD3+CD56-NKG2C+ fraction as well were these clonotypes, in a handful of donors.

Worth noting for this clonotype: Its antigen is unidentified.

As the method of synthesis, 5'RACE template switching with UMIs yielded TCR beta cDNA. After re-calling the 5' RACE reads, TCRdb lists one entry per CDR3 protein, DNA absent. This specimen shows over 250,000 distinct CDR3 sequences; the ten leading clones hold more than 3.5%. The receptor comes from a woman aged 18 to 75 in good health. Material for sequencing was blood T cells: a sorted CD56 or NKG2C T cell subset, CD4+ or CD8+ T cells, or bulk PBMC T cells (not recorded which).

The CDR3 reads CASSLDRAQETQYF. The chain combines TRBV7-2 with TRBJ2-5. The CDR3 is 14 residues long. From germline, CDR1 is SGHTA and CDR2 FQGNSA.